The 20 T cell receptor beta chains in this list originate from one sample, sequenced in a study of regulatory T cells in long-lasting Graves disease. Time point denoted: persistent/refractory GD, antithyroid drugs over 5 years with positive TRAb. PBMC-derived RNA was used for the TCR library. Both iRepertoire HTBI primers and Arm-PCR of CDR3 regions were used to build the TCR beta libraries. One entry per CDR3 protein, called by TCRdb with MiXCR from the multiplex PCR reads. Seen here are a few hundred thousand distinct CDR3 sequences, 20% to 25% observed once, and the top ten hold about a quarter. The sample consisted of peripheral blood mononuclear cells (PBMCs), taken when the disease was refractory, from a patient treated with antithyroid drugs. These TCRs come from a female donor with Graves disease.

The rearrangement joins TRBV20-1 to TRBJ1-5; 12 nucleotides agree with TRBD1. V dropped 8 bases and J dropped 5; count of bases not matched to a gene: 4. Germline V gene sequence: CDR1 DFQATT, CDR2 SNEGSKA (reference sequence). This CDR3 is built from 13 residues. The CDR3 DNA reads as TGCAGTACGGGGACAGGGGGCGATCAGCCCCAGCATTTT. Encoded protein: CSTGTGGDQPQHF.

This clonotype appeared many times. CDR3 sequence reads: CSASGGRAGGELFF. CDR3 coding DNA: TGCAGTGCCTCGGGCGGGAGGGCCGGCGGGGAGCTGTTTTTT. The chain has TRBV20-1 and TRBJ2-2; TRBD2 aligns across 9 bases. The CDR3 loop spans 14 amino acids. The V gene end was trimmed by 6 bases and the J gene end by 7 bases; junction bases not matched to a gene: 9. CDR1 is DFQATT, CDR2 SNEGSKA, per germline (reference sequence).

This clonotype was observed at least ten times. The rearrangement links TRBV12-3 or TRBV12-4 to TRBJ2-5; D gene uncertain. The CDR3 has 13 amino acids. Trimming removed 3 bases from V and 0 bases from J, with 5 bases in between. The CDR3 DNA sequence: TGTGCCAGCAGTTTTCCGTACCAAGAGACCCAGTACTTC. It translates to CASSFPYQETQYF.

V gene TRBV4-1 combines with J gene TRBJ2-7; TRBD2 matches 11 bases. The junction had 7 bases not matched to a gene; V was cut back by 1 base and J by 2 bases. Germline V lookup: CDR1 MGHRA, CDR2 YSYEKL. The CDR3 is 17 residues long. The CDR3 here is CASSQGILGLAAYEQYF. CDR3 DNA: TGCGCCAGCAGCCAAGGAATCTTGGGACTAGCGGCCTACGAGCAGTACTTC.

In its sample, this clonotype was seen a few times. J is TRBJ1-4 and V is TRBV15, with D possibly matching TRBD1 (6 bases). Germline CDR1 LNHNV, CDR2 YYDKDF (reference sequence). The CDR3 contains 18 residues. Trimming left V 0 bases short and J 6 bases short, with 20 bases between. CDR3 DNA sequence: TGTGCCACCAGCAGAGATCCGCACTCCGGGGGCATTTATGAAAAACTGTTTTTT. Its protein is CATSRDPHSGGIYEKLFF.

This clonotype appeared a few times. The gene calls are TRBV15 and TRBJ2-7; D may be TRBD2 (5 bases). Trimming cost V 11 bases and J 7 bases, with 15 bases left between them. This CDR3 comprises 11 residues. Germline V gene sequence: CDR1 LNHNV, CDR2 YYDKDF (reference sequence). CDR3 bases: TGTGCCGTTGCCACGGGCGGGGAGCAGTACTTC. Amino acid sequence: CAVATGGEQYF. The complete variable domain, with remaining parts taken from reference TRBV15 and TRBJ2-7, reads DAMVIQNPRYQVTQFGKPVTLSCSQTLNHNVMYWYQQKSSQAPKLLFHYYDKDFNNEADTPDNFQSRRPNTSFCFLDIRSPGLGDTAMYLCAVATGGEQYFGPGTRLTVT.

This clonotype was seen many times. The junction does not match germline at one end; this may be a read error. V is TRBV3-1 and J is TRBJ2-5; 7 bases are shared with TRBD1. The germline V gene has CDR1 LGHDT and CDR2 YNNKEL (reference sequence). The CDR3 is made up of 11 amino acids. As DNA, the CDR3 is TGTGCCAGCAGCCAACAGGGGGAAAATATTTTC. Amino acid sequence: CASSQQGENIF.

The chain uses TRBV5-5 and TRBJ1-4; D is unresolved. Trimming cost V 2 bases and J 2 bases, with 7 bases left between them. This CDR3 is 14 amino acids long. Germline CDR1 is SGHKS and CDR2 is YYEKEE (reference sequence). The CDR3 protein is CASSFGVTNEKLFF. As DNA, the CDR3 is TGTGCCAGCAGCTTCGGGGTTACTAATGAAAAACTGTTTTTT.

This clonotype occurred a few times. A read error may be the cause here, since a much bigger clone is one base away. The chain employs TRBV7-4 and TRBJ2-5; TRBD2 matches 7 bases. V dropped 3 bases and J dropped 9; count of bases not matched to a gene: 7. The CDR3 sequence is 13 residues long. Germline CDR1 SGHVT, CDR2 SQSDAQ. CDR3 loop: CASSFWTREAQYF. For the CDR3, the DNA is TGTGCCAGCAGCTTCTGGACACGGGAGGCCCAGTACTTC.

This clonotype was detected ten times or more. This chain uses TRBV15 with TRBJ1-4, with TRBD1 identical over 7 bases. Germline-derived CDR1 and CDR2 are LNHNV and YYDKDF (reference sequence). The CDR3 consists of 15 residues. The trim removed 3 bases at V and 8 bases at J, leaving 9 bases unmatched. This chain's CDR3 is CATSRETGVEEKLFF. The CDR3 DNA sequence: TGTGCCACCAGCAGGGAAACAGGGGTAGAGGAAAAACTGTTTTTT.

The V and J genes are TRBV5-1 and TRBJ2-7; 10 bases map to TRBD1. The CDR3 covers 15 residues. Germline V CDR1 and CDR2: SGHRS, YFSETQ. J was trimmed by 5 bases and V by 4 bases; bases with no gene match: 9. CDR3 DNA: TGCGCCAGCAGCGGGGGGACAGGGGCATCCCACGAGCAGTACTTC. Its protein product is CASSGGTGASHEQYF.

The sample holds a few counts of this clonotype. This sequence joins TRBV29-1 and TRBJ2-7, with TRBD1 matching 11 bases. CDR3 length equals 14 residues. The trim removed 4 bases at V and 0 bases at J, leaving 2 bases unmatched. CDR1 SQVTM and CDR2 ANQGSEA come from the germline V gene. The CDR3 DNA reads as TGCAGCGTTGGGGACAGGGGGAGCTCCTACGAGCAGTACTTC. Its translation: CSVGDRGSSYEQYF.

As regards this clonotype: This may be a read error, as it is one base from a much larger clone. The chain recombines TRBV29-1 with TRBJ1-5; D gene unclear. The germline gives CDR1 SQVTM, CDR2 ANQGSEA. This CDR3 has 13 residues. The V end lost 5 bases, the J end lost 4 bases, and 12 bases lay between the germline ends. The CDR3 loop reads CSVRNSVNQPQHF. The CDR3 DNA sequence: TGCAGCGTTAGGAACAGCGTAAATCAGCCCCAGCATTTT.

This chain uses TRBV5-6 with TRBJ2-5, with D maybe TRBD2 (5 bases). The CDR3 contains 15 residues. V was clipped by 4 bases and J by 5 bases, with 18 bases between them. Germline V gene sequence: CDR1 SGHDT, CDR2 YYEEEE. This chain's CDR3 is CASSEGGLDSETQYF. CDR3 DNA: TGTGCCAGCAGCGAAGGAGGACTCGATTCGGAGACCCAGTACTTC. The full variable domain, with the rest looked up from reference TRBV5-6 and TRBJ2-5, is DAGVTQSPTHLIKTRGQQVTLRCSPKSGHDTVSWYQQALGQGPQFIFQYYEEEERQRGNFPDRFSGHQFPNYSSELNVNALLLGDSALYLCASSEGGLDSETQYFGPGTRLLVL.

This clonotype was counted only a few times. This chain joins TRBV24-1 and TRBJ2-1, with D perhaps being TRBD1 or TRBD2 (5 bases each). Per the germline V gene, CDR1 is KGHDR and CDR2 is SFDVKD. The CDR3 runs to 15 residues. Trimming shortened V by 7 bases and J by 6 bases, and 18 bases separated the two germline ends. This CDR3 is CATRKGSRVFNEQFF. CDR3 DNA: TGTGCCACCAGAAAAGGGAGCAGGGTTTTCAATGAGCAGTTCTTC.

Ten or more counts support this clonotype. J is TRBJ1-1 and V is TRBV11-2; no definite D call. Trimming left V 5 bases short and J 0 bases short, with 16 bases between. Germline V gene sequence: CDR1 SGHAT, CDR2 FQNNGV. This CDR3 is 16 amino acids long. CDR3: CASSPRVYPMNTEAFF. DNA of the CDR3: TGTGCCAGCAGCCCCCGCGTCTACCCCATGAACACTGAAGCTTTCTTT.

The chain recombines TRBV7-2 with TRBJ2-3; tentatively, D is TRBD2 (5 bases). The CDR3 is 16 amino acids. Trimming pared 6 bases from V and 4 bases from J, leaving 20 bases between. CDR1 is SGHTA and CDR2 is FQGNSA in the germline V gene. The CDR3 DNA reads as TGTGCCAGCAGTCCTATAGGAGGCACTAGAGCAGATACGCAGTATTTT. This gives the protein CASSPIGGTRADTQYF.

The table lists this clonotype with many counts. The V gene is TRBV6-5, the J gene TRBJ2-7; D uncertain. CDR3 size: 16 residues. Germline V lookup: CDR1 MNHEY, CDR2 SVGAGI. Trimming left V 0 bases short and J 3 bases short, with 15 bases between. This chain's CDR3 is CASSYSIRVNDYEQYF. Written as DNA, the CDR3 is TGTGCCAGCAGTTACTCGATCCGGGTAAACGACTACGAGCAGTACTTC.

The chain carries TRBV5-4 and TRBJ1-2; D gene ambiguous. Trimming removed 4 bases from V and 4 bases from J, with 23 bases in between. Germline V lookup: CDR1 SGHNT, CDR2 YYREEE (reference sequence). The length of the CDR3 is 17 residues. CDR3 sequence reads: CASSVLLTKDRSYGYTF. The CDR3 region has the DNA TGTGCCAGCAGCGTACTACTTACCAAGGATCGCTCCTATGGCTACACCTTC.

The CDR3 bases are TGTGCCAGCAGTTACCGACGCGGGTATTCCGGGGAGCTGTTTTTT. Translation gives CASSYRRGYSGELFF. The chain carries TRBV6-2 or TRBV6-3 and TRBJ2-2; D may be TRBD2 (5 bases). The CDR3 has 15 amino acids. Germline V gene sequence: CDR1 MNHEY, CDR2 SVGEGT. The ends were cut back, 2 bases at V and 6 bases at J, with 13 bases in the middle.